Detailed here is one TCR beta chain. CDR3 size: 15 residues. V was clipped by 0 bases and J by 4 bases, with 11 bases between them. CDR1 is SGHNT and CDR2 is YYREEE in the germline V gene (reference sequence). Generated by immunoSEQ multiplex PCR, the TCRdb table keeps only in-frame clones and is missing some. The sample carries roughly 290,000 clones, 89% recorded once. These data originate in a study of blood T cell repertoires in COVID-19. On the study more broadly: Acute-phase and convalescent COVID-19 samples originated in the United States, Italy and Spain.

Individuals drawn from 20 to 30 US areas were roughly 18 to 95 years old. Membership in each cohort depended on participant-reported clinical history. This receptor was obtained from a woman aged 40 to 55 who had recovered from COVID-19. The rearrangement links TRBV5-4 to TRBJ1-5, with D unclear. The sequenced sample consisted of PBMCs or T cells enriched from blood (not recorded which). The CDR3, as DNA: TGTGCCAGCAGCTTGGGGACGGGAAAAAATCAGCCCCAGCATTTT. Amino acid sequence: CASSLGTGKNQPQHF.